This T cell receptor (beta chain) is from a study of identical twins. Study observations and caveats: Invariant cells of the MAIT and iNKT types might have partly distorted the zero-insertion analyses. The models gave estimates that fell short of the out-of-frame TCR alpha sharing seen in monozygotic twins.

TCRdb analysed the 5' RACE reads with MiXCR anew, one entry per CDR3 protein. There are around 470,000 distinct CDR3 sequences in the sample; 11% to 15% occur only once, and about 0.54% lies in the top ten. Everyone who donated was a healthy Caucasian. This clonotype occurred a few times. Its target is unknown. Germline trimming cut 5 bases from V and 5 bases from J; bases unmatched to any gene: 11. The CDR3 loop spans 17 amino acids. The sample also formed part of further work on yellow fever vaccine responses in identical twins. That source reports: Reported findings indicate that twins' vaccine T cell responses seemed partially convergent, partially personalized.

The specimen was CD4+ T cells sorted from blood. This TCR derives from a woman in her late teens or twenties in good health. V is TRBV12-3 or TRBV12-4 and J is TRBJ2-3; 12 nucleotides match TRBD1. The CDR3 protein is CASSQPSGTGGLDTQYF. The DNA of the CDR3 is TGTGCCAGCAGTCAACCCAGCGGGACAGGGGGCCTAGATACGCAGTATTTT.